This T cell receptor beta chain was profiled in a study of T-cell memory formation after mild COVID-19. Background on the study: Each donor largely had its own TCR clusters.

This clonotype was found many times. What it binds is unknown. Notes on the study in general: Balance between CD4 and CD8 was seen in clones contracting day 15 to 85, and a CD4+ lean was seen in later expanders.

V dropped 1 base and J dropped 0 bases, with 6 bases sitting between them. CDR3 length: 15 amino acids. TCRdb used MiXCR to reprocess the 5' RACE reads, holding one entry per CDR3 protein. The table includes hundreds of thousands of distinct CDR3 sequences, more than 15% detected once. The sample was PBMCs or a T cell subset sorted from them (not recorded which). This rearrangement joins TRBV12-3 or TRBV12-4 to TRBJ2-2, with D possibly being TRBD1 (5 bases). The clonotype was recovered from a young man who had mild COVID-19 (a few samples of this study predate the infection). Cell type and time point are not known. As DNA, the CDR3 is TGTGCCAGCAGTTTAGGGGGCGCGAACACCGGGGAGCTGTTTTTT. It translates to CASSLGGANTGELFF.